Listed below are T cell receptor beta chains from one sample, sequenced in a study of T cells in Graves' hyperthyroidism and ophthalmopathy. TCRdb reprocessed the multiplex PCR reads via MiXCR and lists one record per CDR3 protein. In the table there are a few hundred thousand distinct CDR3 sequences, 15% to 17% of which are singletons. The sequencing sample was made of blood. The receptors stem from a woman between 25 and 40 years old with Graves' hyperthyroidism. Both conserved end residues are part of each CDR3. The D gene is left open where the match is weak. Rows give clone size only sometimes, using once, few, many, or a class for an expanded clone.

V gene	D gene	clone size	J gene	CDR3 DNA	CDR3 protein
TRBV28	TRBD1	many	TRBJ2-7	TGTGCCAGCAGTTTAATCGACCAGGGGGTTTTTTACGAGCAGTACTTC	CASSLIDQGVFYEQYF
TRBV4-3	TRBD2	few	TRBJ2-7	TGCGCCAGCAGCCAAGCGGCGGGGGGTGCCAGCGAGCAGTACTTC	CASSQAAGGASEQYF
TRBV24-1	.	many	TRBJ2-3	TGTGCCACCAGTGACCCAGTTGGCAGGGAGAATACGCAGTATTTT	CATSDPVGRENTQYF
TRBV7-9	.	.	TRBJ1-1	TGTGCCAGCAGCCAACCCCTAGTACCCCCCCGACCGGGACAAAACACTGAAGCTTTCTTT	CASSQPLVPPRPGQNTEAFF
TRBV28	TRBD1	many	TRBJ2-7	TGTGCCAGCAGTTTACCGGGACAGAGGTGGTACGAGCAGTACTTC	CASSLPGQRWYEQYF
TRBV28	.	many	TRBJ2-3	TGTGCCAGCAGTCAATGGAGCCCTGAGGAGCAGTATTTT	CASSQWSPEEQYF
TRBV30	.	.	TRBJ2-6	TGTGCCTGGCGTAACTCTGGGGCCAACGTCCTGACTTTC	CAWRNSGANVLTF
TRBV11-1	TRBD2	many	TRBJ2-3	TGTGCCAGCAGCATAGACCACGGACTAGCGGGAGGGCCTGGCACAGATACGCAGTATTTT	CASSIDHGLAGGPGTDTQYF
TRBV6-1	.	many	TRBJ2-5	TGTGCCAGCAGTAAACAAAGACTAGGGAAGGAGACCCAGTACTTC	CASSKQRLGKETQYF
TRBV6-2/TRBV6-3	.	many	TRBJ2-1	TGTGCCAGCAGTTATGGGCAGATCAATGAGCAGTTCTTC	CASSYGQINEQFF
TRBV6-6	TRBD1	few	TRBJ2-3	TGTGCCAGCAGTTACGCCCCGCGGACAGGGGACGCAGATACGCAGTATTTT	CASSYAPRTGDADTQYF
TRBV7-3	TRBD2	.	TRBJ2-2	TGTGCCAGCAGCTTAACCGCGGGGGCGAACACCGGGGAGCTGTTTTTT	CASSLTAGANTGELFF
TRBV11-2	TRBD2	many	TRBJ2-1	TGTGCCAGCAGTAATTCGGCGCGGGAGGCTCATGAGCAGTTCTTC	CASSNSAREAHEQFF
TRBV18	.	.	TRBJ1-3	TGTGCCAGCTCACCACCCCGGGCCGCTAGCTCTGGAAACACCATATATTTT	CASSPPRAASSGNTIYF
TRBV7-8	TRBD1	many	TRBJ1-1	TGTGCCAGCAGCATCCGGACAGGGGGCTTGGAGACTGAAGCTTTCTTT	CASSIRTGGLETEAFF
TRBV5-5	.	few	TRBJ1-1	TGTGCCAGCAGCTTCTCGGCCGGGGGCGGCACTGAAGCTTTCTTT	CASSFSAGGGTEAFF
TRBV7-2	.	.	TRBJ2-7	TGTGCCAGCAGCCCCACCCGGACAGTGTACGAGCAGTACTTC	CASSPTRTVYEQYF
TRBV30	TRBD1	many	TRBJ1-4	TGTGCCTGGAGTGCAACGGACAGGGCTAATGAAAAACTGTTTTTT	CAWSATDRANEKLFF
TRBV7-9	TRBD1	.	TRBJ1-4	TGTGCCAGCAGCTTACAGGACAGGGCATTTGGTGAAAAACTGTTTTTT	CASSLQDRAFGEKLFF
TRBV6-2/TRBV6-3	TRBD2	many	TRBJ2-1	TGTGCCAGCAAGAAGGACGCCCGGGGAGGGAGCTCCTACAATGAGCAGTTCTTC	CASKKDARGGSSYNEQFF
TRBV5-1	.	.	TRBJ1-5	TGCGCCAGCAGCTTGGATGGGACCAGAGGGAATCAGCCCCAGCATTTT	CASSLDGTRGNQPQHF
TRBV30	TRBD1	many	TRBJ2-3	TGTGCCTGGATGGGACAGGGGGCAGATACGCAGTATTTT	CAWMGQGADTQYF
TRBV7-8	TRBD2	many	TRBJ2-1	TGTGCCAGCAGCCCAATACCGGGGGGACTAGCTAAATCCTACAATGAGCAGTTCTTC	CASSPIPGGLAKSYNEQFF
TRBV12-3/TRBV12-4	TRBD2	many	TRBJ2-1	TGTGCCAGCAGTTTGGTTCCGGGACTAGGGGGTGAGCAGTTCTTC	CASSLVPGLGGEQFF
TRBV5-1	TRBD2	many	TRBJ2-3	TGCGCCAGCAGCTTGAAAACGGGACTAAATACAGATACGCAGTATTTT	CASSLKTGLNTDTQYF
TRBV4-1	.	few	TRBJ1-5	TGCGCCAGCAGCCAAGAACCCCTAAAGGGTACCGACCAGCCCCAGCATTTT	CASSQEPLKGTDQPQHF
TRBV6-1	.	few	TRBJ2-7	TGTGCCAGCAGTTATGGTTACGGAACCTACGAGCAGTACTTC	CASSYGYGTYEQYF
TRBV12-3/TRBV12-4	.	many	TRBJ2-1	TGTGCCAGCAGTCCGATAGCGAGTTTCCACAATGAGCAGTTCTTC	CASSPIASFHNEQFF
TRBV11-2	.	.	TRBJ2-7	TGTGCCAGCAGCTTGGACCTCTACGAGCAGCACTTC	CASSLDLYEQHF
TRBV30	.	many	TRBJ2-7	TGTGCCTGGACCGTAAGCTCCTACGAGCAGTACTTC	CAWTVSSYEQYF
TRBV15	.	few	TRBJ1-1	TGTGCCACCAGCAGAGGTTCGACCGTGAACACTGAAGCTTTCTTT	CATSRGSTVNTEAFF
TRBV2	.	many	TRBJ2-7	TGTGCCAGTTGCGCCGAGACGGTCTCCTACGAGCAGTACTTC	CASCAETVSYEQYF
TRBV5-1	.	many	TRBJ1-1	TGCGCCAGCAGCTTTAGCACGAACACTGAAGCTTTCTTT	CASSFSTNTEAFF
TRBV3-1	.	many	TRBJ1-2	TGTGCCAGCAGCCAAGAATCTCCGGCCTATGGCTACACCTTC	CASSQESPAYGYTF
TRBV6-7	.	few	TRBJ1-5	TGTGCCAGACAGAGTATTCCCAATCAGCCCCAGCATTTT	CARQSIPNQPQHF
TRBV20-1	.	many	TRBJ2-1	TGCAGTGCCCCACACAGGGGACTTGAGCAGTTCTTC	CSAPHRGLEQFF
TRBV24-1	TRBD2	many	TRBJ2-7	TGTGCCACCAGTGACTTGGAGGTAGCGGGAGATATTGGATACGAGCAGTACTTC	CATSDLEVAGDIGYEQYF
TRBV12-3/TRBV12-4	.	many	TRBJ2-6	TGTGCCAGCAGTTTCCAGGGGAGAAGGGCCAACGTCCTGACTTTC	CASSFQGRRANVLTF
TRBV12-3/TRBV12-4	.	many	TRBJ1-2	TGTGCCAGCAGACAGGACGGGGGGCAGGACTATGGCTACACCTTC	CASRQDGGQDYGYTF
TRBV10-3	TRBD2	few	TRBJ2-5	TGTGCCACCGCCGAGACTAGCGGGAGGCGTGAGACCCAGTACTTC	CATAETSGRRETQYF
TRBV24-1	.	many	TRBJ2-5	TGTGCCACCAGTGATTTGCAGAATAGCGGCCAAGAGACCCAGTACTTC	CATSDLQNSGQETQYF
TRBV6-1	.	.	TRBJ1-2	TGTGCCAGCAGTCCTAACGACAGGACGTATGGCTACACCTTC	CASSPNDRTYGYTF
TRBV4-1	TRBD1	.	TRBJ2-1	TGCGCCAGCAGCCTCCGACAGGGGTATGACAATGAGCAGTTCTTC	CASSLRQGYDNEQFF
TRBV5-5	.	many	TRBJ2-7	TGTGCCAGCAGCGCCGGGACCGATACAAGCTCCTACGAGCAGTACTTC	CASSAGTDTSSYEQYF
TRBV19	.	few	TRBJ1-1	TGTGCCAGTAGACAACCCGCAGGGTCCACTGAAGCTTTCTTT	CASRQPAGSTEAFF
TRBV10-2	.	few	TRBJ2-2	TGCGCCAGCATGGGGTCAAACACCGGGGAGCTGTTTTTT	CASMGSNTGELFF
TRBV5-4	TRBD2	few	TRBJ2-3	TGTGCCAGCAGCTTCCTCCTAGGGCGGGAGGGGCATACGCAGTATTTT	CASSFLLGREGHTQYF
TRBV2	.	many	TRBJ2-4	TGTGCCAGCGGGCTACTAGCCAAAAACATTCAGTACTTC	CASGLLAKNIQYF
TRBV7-9	TRBD2	few	TRBJ2-7	TGTGCCAGCAGCCTGACCGGGACTAGCGTGCCCTACGAGCAGTACTTC	CASSLTGTSVPYEQYF
TRBV28	TRBD1	many	TRBJ2-7	TGTGCCAGCCAGACAGGGGATCTCTCCTACGAGCAGTACTTC	CASQTGDLSYEQYF
TRBV5-1	TRBD1	few	TRBJ1-1	TGCGCCAGCAGCTCCCGGGACAGGGGCGCTGAAGCTTTCTTT	CASSSRDRGAEAFF
TRBV2	.	many	TRBJ1-3	TGTGCCAGCAGTGTATGGCCTCCGAGCTCTGGAAACACCATATATTTT	CASSVWPPSSGNTIYF
TRBV7-2	TRBD1	many	TRBJ1-1	TGTGCCAGCAGCTTCGGGGGACACGGACAGGTAGGGACTGAAGCTTTCTTT	CASSFGGHGQVGTEAFF
TRBV27	TRBD1	many	TRBJ1-5	TGTGCCAGCAGTGACGGGACAGGACATCAGCCCCAGCATTTT	CASSDGTGHQPQHF
TRBV25-1	TRBD2	.	TRBJ2-5	TGTGCCAGCAGTGAATATAAAGGGTTCAGGGCCTTAGCGGGAGGCCAAGAGACCCAGTACTTC	CASSEYKGFRALAGGQETQYF
TRBV27	TRBD2	many	TRBJ2-7	TGTGCCAGCTGCCCCGGGAGGAATTTCGTCCACGAGCAGTACTTC	CASCPGRNFVHEQYF